This T cell receptor beta chain was captured by sequencing in a study of shared clonotypes between healthy human individuals. The wider study: Each donor's CD8 memory used one plate, CD8 naive two, each CD4 subset three.

The repertoire was sequenced with immunoSEQ multiplex PCR; TCRdb's copy has only in-frame clones and lacks some. The table records roughly 2,000,000 clones, approximately 94% of them present only once. CDR3 length: 13 residues. Germline CDR1 is SGHAT and CDR2 is FQNNGV. V was pared by 5 bases and J by 6 bases, with 10 bases between. Broader study findings: When compared with the clonotypes that were shared by all four sorted-subset donors, the non-shared clonotypes turned out to have lower generation probabilities.

Concerning this clone itself: Its antigen remains unknown.

Positive CCR7 selection of CD45RO-negative cells yielded the naive CD8 cells, and terminally differentiated effector memory CD45RA+ cells were excluded. This TCR derives from a man between 18 and 35 years old in good health. Sequenced material: naive CD8+ T cells sorted from blood. The chain recombines TRBV11-2 with TRBJ2-2; no clear D. CDR3: CASSPALAGELFF. CDR3 DNA sequence: TGTGCCAGCAGCCCCGCGCTGGCCGGGGAGCTGTTTTTT. Combining the CDR3 with reference TRBV11-2 and TRBJ2-2 gives the whole variable domain EAGVAQSPRYKIIEKRQSVAFWCNPISGHATLYWYQQILGQGPKLLIQFQNNGVVDDSQLPKDRFSAERLKGVDSTLKIQPAKLEDSAVYLCASSPALAGELFFGEGSRLTVL.